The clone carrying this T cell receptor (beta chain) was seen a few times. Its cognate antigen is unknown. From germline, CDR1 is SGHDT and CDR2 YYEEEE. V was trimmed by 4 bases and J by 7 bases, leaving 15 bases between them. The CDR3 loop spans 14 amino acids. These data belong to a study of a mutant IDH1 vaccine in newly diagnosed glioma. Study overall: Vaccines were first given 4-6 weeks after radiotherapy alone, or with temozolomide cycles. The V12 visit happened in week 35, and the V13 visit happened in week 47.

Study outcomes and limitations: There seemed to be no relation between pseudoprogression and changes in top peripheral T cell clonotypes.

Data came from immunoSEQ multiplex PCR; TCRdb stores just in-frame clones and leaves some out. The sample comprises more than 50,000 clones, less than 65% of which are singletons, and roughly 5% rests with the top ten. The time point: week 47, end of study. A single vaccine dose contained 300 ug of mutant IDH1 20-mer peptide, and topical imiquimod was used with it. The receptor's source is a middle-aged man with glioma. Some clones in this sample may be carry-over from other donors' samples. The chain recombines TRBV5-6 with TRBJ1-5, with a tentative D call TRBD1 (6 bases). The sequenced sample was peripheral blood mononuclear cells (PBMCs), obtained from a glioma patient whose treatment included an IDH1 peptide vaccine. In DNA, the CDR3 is TGTGCCAGCAGCCAATGGGGGCGAATACAGCCCCAGCATTTT. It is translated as CASSQWGRIQPQHF. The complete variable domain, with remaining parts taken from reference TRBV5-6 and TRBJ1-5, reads DAGVTQSPTHLIKTRGQQVTLRCSPKSGHDTVSWYQQALGQGPQFIFQYYEEEERQRGNFPDRFSGHQFPNYSSELNVNALLLGDSALYLCASSQWGRIQPQHFGDGTRLSIL.